Reported below is one T cell receptor beta chain. In germline, CDR1 is SGHTA, CDR2 FQGTGA. The CDR3 length is 16 residues. Trimming took 2 bases from V and 5 from J; bases not matched to a gene: 7. This entry comes from a study of T cell changes during pregnancy in multiple sclerosis. TCRdb's copy holds only in-frame clones and misses some; the assay was immunoSEQ multiplex PCR. The sample includes about 49,000 clones, 80% to 95% of them seen just once. The rearrangement uses TRBV7-3 and TRBJ2-5; 11 nucleotides agree with TRBD2. This specimen was peripheral blood, taken after pregnancy. The TCR originated in a female donor with multiple sclerosis, enrolled in a pregnancy study. CDR3 nucleotides: TGTGCCAGCAGCTTAGGCGGTAGCGGGGGGGCGGAGACCCAGTACTTC. Translating it yields CASSLGGSGGAETQYF. The full variable domain, completed using reference TRBV7-3 and TRBJ2-5, is GAGVSQTPSNKVTEKGKYVELRCDPISGHTALYWYRQSLGQGPEFLIYFQGTGAADDSGLPNDRFFAVRPEGSVSTLKIQRTERGDSAVYLCASSLGGSGGAETQYFGPGTRLLVL.